This T cell receptor (beta chain) was identified during a study of blood T cell repertoires in COVID-19. In the study overall: The United States, Italy and Spain supplied acute and convalescent COVID-19 samples. T cells, B-cell-depleted T cells, or PBMCs provided the cDNA or gDNA that served as material.

The Seattle patients, enrolled during active infection, were followed longitudinally. Authors' analysis steps: Cell counts per sample came from amplifying reference gene primers. Produced via immunoSEQ multiplex PCR; TCRdb's table is partial and in-frame only. V and J calls and clone size follow that table, whereas D and trimming were derived from the DNA. The sample lists about 230,000 clones, 65% to 90% occurring once. The germline V gene has CDR1 GTSNPN and CDR2 SVGIG (reference sequence). This CDR3 contains 13 residues. V was cut by 3 bases and J by 5 bases, with 13 bases left in between. The genes are TRBV30 and TRBJ2-5; D is perhaps TRBD1 (5 bases). The clonotype was recovered from a man in his fifties or sixties with COVID-19, enrolled during active disease. Sequenced material: peripheral blood. This chain's CDR3 is CAWSGQGYETQYF. The CDR3 coding sequence is TGTGCCTGGAGCGGTCAGGGTTACGAGACCCAGTACTTC.